The clone carrying this TCR beta chain appeared a few times. The data derive from a study of blood T cell repertoires in COVID-19. Across the study: Researchers got acute and convalescent COVID-19 samples from the United States, Italy and Spain.

The repertoire was sequenced with immunoSEQ multiplex PCR; TCRdb's copy has only in-frame clones and lacks some. This table holds 93,000 or so clones, around 90% found once. The receptor comes from a man aged 50 to 60 in a cohort sampled during active COVID-19. What was sequenced was peripheral blood.

CDR3 sequence: CASSTRDRKTEAFF. The DNA for the CDR3 is TGTGCCAGCAGCACTAGGGACAGAAAAACTGAAGCTTTCTTT. The chain employs TRBV3-1 (or the pseudogene TRBV3-2) and TRBJ1-1, with 7 positions matching TRBD1. The CDR3 runs to 14 residues. Germline V gene data show CDR1 as LGHDT and CDR2 as YNNKEL (reference sequence). Unmatched junction bases numbered 8, after V lost 5 bases and J lost 5 bases.